This TCR beta chain was captured in a study of shared clonotypes between healthy human individuals (TCRdb year 2020). Study-wide context: A couple of women and three men aged 18 to 49 years were included in the cohort. For each donor, CD4 naive and CD4 memory were each run on three plates, CD8 naive on two plates, and CD8 memory on one plate. Blood TCR repertoires of about 5 healthy adults were deeply sequenced to estimate repertoire size and the extent of clonotype sharing between individuals. To increase sequencing depth and limit assay-specific biases, TCR repertoire library preparation and sequencing were carried out by different laboratories using diverse techniques. Leukapheresis yielded between about 0.85 and 9.5 billion PBMCs per donor. The paper as a whole reports these results and caveats: Larger estimated clonotype richness was generally found for naive subsets than for memory subsets. Compared with non-shared clonotypes, the clonotypes found in all four sorted-subset donors had higher generation probabilities. Sampling was limited to blood, and TCR repertoires in tissue likely differ from TCR repertoires in blood. Across four donors, about 5% of naive CD4, approximately 3.6% of naive CD8, 2.3% of memory CD4, and 0.4% of memory CD8 clonotypes were shared. The genetic and exposure-history diversity represented was limited by the small number of donors. Incomplete sequencing was indicated by rarefaction of sorted-subset datasets, despite the large sequencing depth. Pairwise subsampling indicated that sequencing depth was expected to affect the degree of clonotype sharing among donors.

In the case of this clone: Its antigen is not yet known. Per-nucleotide qualities are absent, and no much larger clonotype sits a single base away. The same CDR3 can be traced to other DNA sequences in this sample.

Using the deep immunoSEQ assay, multiplex PCR amplified TCR CDR3 regions from genomic DNA. Extracted genomic DNA from each cell subset was spread evenly across all wells of several immunoSEQ 96-well plates, with each plate serving as a replicate. For sorted subsets, about 200 ng genomic DNA, equal to 30,000 to 35,000 T cell genomes, was loaded into each replicate PCR. Purified libraries were measured with a Qubit 3.0 fluorometer, size-checked on a Bioanalyzer 2100, and measured again with the KAPA Library Quantification kit. Each immunoSEQ 96-well plate was sequenced on its own single-read 150-cycle Illumina NextSeq 550 flow cell. Turning to the authors' computational methods: Because the immunoSEQ output held only junctional sequences and lacked quality scores, the filtering could not match the filtering applied to full-length reads. To assign V/J genes and CDR3, sequences were annotated using PyIR, a Python wrapper for IgBLAST v1.9, with IMGT germline references. Any read was removed if the V/J assignment was weak (E-value above 1e-6), the CDR3 was missing, or the read contained stop codons, out-of-frame junctions, or ambiguous translated residues. V3J clonotypes were defined as sequences sharing an identical inferred V gene, J gene, and CDR3 amino acid sequence. To compute the percentage overlap between repertoires, the number of shared unique clonotypes was divided by the size of the smaller repertoire. RTK rarefaction, the Chao1 estimator, and Recon v2.1 estimates of unobserved clonotypes were used to assess repertoire richness. For all TCRbeta clonotypes obtained by the gDNA method from a few donors, generation probabilities were computed with OLGA. TCRdb limited this immuneACCESS table to in-frame rearrangements with V and J called. A share of clones is missing; checked studies link under half to unresolved V genes, and the rest is unexplained. That table supplies the V and J calls and clone size; D and trimming were determined from the DNA. This sample holds millions of clones; over 90% were observed only once. About 0.41% of the sample goes to the ten largest clones.

Healthy HIV-negative adults with no recently reported acute infections or vaccinations were included as donors. Every donor was a Caucasian adult living in Nashville, Tennessee, USA. CD4+ T cells were enriched by magnetic negative selection, after which naive cells were positively selected on CD45RA and the negative fraction was taken as the memory subset. Blood was collected by leukapheresis, and PBMCs were isolated by Ficoll-Histopaque density gradient centrifugation and then cryopreserved in liquid nitrogen vapor phase. Analytical flow cytometry was used to check the purity and quantity of each magnetically sorted T cell population. Genomic DNA was isolated from every sorted fraction and measured by UV absorbance on a Nanodrop 2000c. Relative to germline, V is 8 bases shorter and J is 4 bases shorter, with 6 bases between their ends. The CDR3 runs 11 amino acids, cysteine and phenylalanine included. Left in the record is the CDR3 DNA by itself, 33 bases read in frame from the first base. In the germline V gene, CDR1 corresponds to SNHLY and CDR2 to FYNNEI.

Recombination linked TRBV2 to TRBJ2-1, with a tentative D gene TRBD2 over 5 matching bases. This sequence was found in a man between 18 and 35 years old in good health. Some clones in this sample may be carry-over from other donors' samples. The sample was naive CD4+ T cells from PBMCs. Taken with the paper, the label for cell subset or site translates to: CD45RA+ positively selected. The CDR3 region: CASRTYNEQFF. The DNA sequence reads TGTGCCAGCCGGACTTACAATGAGCAGTTCTTC.